This T cell receptor (beta chain) appears in the sequencing data of a study of blood T cells in healthy people across ages. Study-level information: Template-switching capture recovered about one barcoded beta molecule per two T cells.

About this clonotype: Its specificity is unknown.

V was cut by 6 bases and J by 2 bases, with 16 bases left in between. The germline CDR1 and CDR2 sequences are MRHNA and SNTAGT. The CDR3 totals 15 residues. Study results and limitations: A strong correlation was seen between TCR beta diversity and naive T cell percentage.

Next came a second PCR, run for about 7 to 12 cycles, which used a sample-barcoded 5' primer along with a J-beta primer mix. TCRdb analysed the 5' RACE reads with MiXCR anew, one entry per CDR3 protein. The sample carries approximately 730,000 distinct CDR3 sequences, about 42% recorded once. The sequencing input was blood. This TCR came from a woman aged 55-69 years in good health. This chain links TRBV6-4 with TRBJ1-2; TRBD1 is a possible D gene (5 bases). The CDR3 loop reads CASSPEGISNYGYTF. The CDR3 DNA reads as TGTGCCAGCAGCCCCGAGGGGATCTCCAACTATGGCTACACCTTC.